Shown below are 9 T cell receptor beta chains from a single sample sequenced in a study of CD8 T cells in ankylosing spondylitis. TCRdb re-derived calls from the 5' RACE reads in MiXCR, one entry per CDR3 protein. Of roughly 260,000 distinct CDR3 sequences listed, around 18% are singletons. Sequencing was done on a sample of blood, either unsorted or a sorted T cell fraction (not recorded which). The origin of the receptors is a male donor with ankylosing spondylitis or in good health (not recorded which).

This clonotype was found many times. The V and J genes are TRBV20-1 and TRBJ2-5; D is ambiguous. The V and J ends lost 6 bases and 4 bases respectively, with 15 bases between them. The germline gives CDR1 DFQATT, CDR2 SNEGSKA (reference sequence). The CDR3 contains 13 residues. This CDR3 is CSARGSPIETQYF. For the CDR3, the DNA is TGCAGTGCGCGCGGCAGTCCTATAGAGACCCAGTACTTC.

This clonotype was counted a few times. The genes are TRBV15 and TRBJ2-1; tentative D call: TRBD2 (7 bases). The V and J ends lost 0 bases and 5 bases respectively, with 14 bases between them. The CDR3 length is 16 residues. Germline lookup yields CDR1 LNHNV and CDR2 YYDKDF (reference sequence). The CDR3 reads CATSRDGGALDNEQFF. In DNA, the CDR3 is TGTGCCACCAGCAGAGATGGGGGGGCCCTTGACAATGAGCAGTTCTTC. Based on the CDR3 plus reference TRBV15 and TRBJ2-1, the full variable domain is DAMVIQNPRYQVTQFGKPVTLSCSQTLNHNVMYWYQQKSSQAPKLLFHYYDKDFNNEADTPDNFQSRRPNTSFCFLDIRSPGLGDTAMYLCATSRDGGALDNEQFFGPGTRLTVL.

This chain connects TRBV5-1 to TRBJ2-5, with unresolved D. Germline V lookup: CDR1 SGHRS, CDR2 YFSETQ. Trimming removed 4 bases at V and 1 base at J, with 11 bases between. The CDR3 spans 14 residues. DNA of the CDR3: TGCGCCAGCAGCGTTGGCGTACTCCAAGAGACCCAGTACTTC. This codes for CASSVGVLQETQYF.

This rearrangement joins TRBV5-1 to TRBJ2-5, with D possibly TRBD2 on 7 matching bases. This CDR3 is built from 14 residues. V lost 4 bases to trimming and J lost 5 bases, with 15 bases between them. CDR1 is SGHRS and CDR2 is YFSETQ in the germline V gene. CDR3 protein: CASSGGAGGETQYF. In DNA form, the CDR3 reads TGCGCCAGCAGCGGGGGGGCAGGAGGGGAGACCCAGTACTTC.

As regards this clonotype: A much more abundant neighbour one base away suggests this may be a read error. The chain is built from TRBV10-3 and TRBJ2-1; D perhaps matches TRBD1 (6 bases). The CDR3 has 14 amino acids. CDR1 and CDR2 (germline): ENHRY, SYGVKD. This CDR3 is CVISEGTRGSEQFF. In DNA form, the CDR3 reads TGTGTCATCAGTGAGGGGACAAGGGGTTCAGAGCAGTTCTTC.

This clonotype was detected only a few times. The V and J genes are TRBV15 and TRBJ2-5, with D tentatively TRBD2 (5 bases). CDR1 is LNHNV and CDR2 is YYDKDF in the germline V gene (reference sequence). This CDR3 is 12 amino acids long. Trimming removed 6 bases at V and 5 bases at J, with 10 bases between. CDR3 nucleotides: TGTGCCACCAGTAAACTAGGGGAGACCCAGTACTTC. It is translated as CATSKLGETQYF.

There are a few counts of this clonotype. The chain joins TRBV20-1 to TRBJ1-5; D uncertain. Germline CDR1 and CDR2: DFQATT and SNEGSKA (reference sequence). The CDR3 is 14 amino acids. V was cut by 5 bases and J by 0 bases, with 11 bases left in between. This chain's CDR3 is CSASTLYSNQPQHF. For the CDR3, the DNA is TGCAGTGCTTCGACACTGTATAGCAATCAGCCCCAGCATTTT.

This clonotype was seen a single time. The genes are TRBV6-1 and TRBJ2-3, with 9 bases lining up with TRBD2. Germline values: CDR1 MNHNS, CDR2 SASEGT. The V and J ends lost 3 bases and 2 bases, in that order; junction bases with no gene match: 6. The CDR3 is 16 residues long. This CDR3 reads CASSELTSGPTDTQYF. As DNA, the CDR3 is TGTGCCAGCAGTGAGCTAACTAGCGGGCCCACAGATACGCAGTATTTT.

This chain joins TRBV20-1 and TRBJ2-1, with D maybe TRBD2 (6 bases). V was shortened by 0 bases and J by 0 bases, with 15 bases between the two germline ends. This CDR3 comprises 17 residues. CDR1 is DFQATT, CDR2 SNEGSKA, per germline (reference sequence). The CDR3, as DNA: TGCAGTGCTAGAGATCAAGACCGGGACTCCTCCTACAATGAGCAGTTCTTC. This encodes CSARDQDRDSSYNEQFF.